The rows below give T cell receptor beta chains drawn from one sample of a study of T cells expressing NK-cell markers. TCRdb re-called the 5' RACE reads; one entry per CDR3 protein, DNA not given. Its listing shows about 260,000 distinct CDR3 sequences. Specimen: blood T cells: a sorted CD56 or NKG2C T cell subset, CD4+ or CD8+ T cells, or bulk PBMC T cells (not recorded which). The receptors originated from a young man in good health. Each CDR3 is given with its conserved first and last residue.

CDR3: CASSRRTGQETQYF
V: TRBV3-1
J: TRBJ2-5

CDR3: CSARMGWNEQFF
V: TRBV20-1
J: TRBJ2-1

CDR3: CASRLGQDNGEQFF
V: TRBV12-3/TRBV12-4
J: TRBJ2-1

CDR3: CASSEPGPLDTQYF
V: TRBV25-1
J: TRBJ2-3

CDR3: CSGRGRGNEQFF
V: TRBV29-1
J: TRBJ2-1

CDR3: CAWSHGGLYEQYF
V: TRBV30
J: TRBJ2-7

CDR3: CASSKRDTTDTQYF
V: TRBV19
J: TRBJ2-3

CDR3: CASSEARSQETQYF
V: TRBV2
J: TRBJ2-5

CDR3: CASSSQGAMETQYF
V: TRBV28
J: TRBJ2-5

CDR3: CASSLVTAEQYF
V: TRBV7-2
J: TRBJ2-7

CDR3: CASSPPGGGASYEQYF
V: TRBV18
J: TRBJ2-7

CDR3: CASTPLFTSGFNEQFF
V: TRBV5-6
J: TRBJ2-1

CDR3: CASSMIMGEQFF
V: TRBV13
J: TRBJ2-1

CDR3: CASSPKRIAAHEQFF
V: TRBV21-1
J: TRBJ2-1

CDR3: CASSLVRTAVNTEAFF
V: TRBV12-3/TRBV12-4
J: TRBJ1-1

CDR3: CSARDPQGSYNEQFF
V: TRBV20-1
J: TRBJ2-1

CDR3: CASRSSGRVRGEQFF
V: TRBV12-3/TRBV12-4
J: TRBJ2-1

CDR3: CSVSSGGRETQYF
V: TRBV29-1
J: TRBJ2-5

CDR3: CASRRTGLNTEAFF
V: TRBV6-1
J: TRBJ1-1

CDR3: CATGTSGRVSHNEQFF
V: TRBV10-3
J: TRBJ2-1

CDR3: CASSQRSGGHTGELFF
V: TRBV7-2
J: TRBJ2-2

CDR3: CSATPAGTENEQFF
V: TRBV20-1
J: TRBJ2-1

CDR3: CASSQRGGTPLETQYF
V: TRBV4-3
J: TRBJ2-5

CDR3: CAISPLGVNQPQHF
V: TRBV10-3
J: TRBJ1-5

CDR3: CASSEFEGGLDTQYF
V: TRBV10-1
J: TRBJ2-3

CDR3: CASSPPRSGSEKLFF
V: TRBV7-9
J: TRBJ1-4

CDR3: CATRGGWEAKNIQYF
V: TRBV10-3
J: TRBJ2-4

CDR3: CSAGYRVETQYF
V: TRBV20-1
J: TRBJ2-5

CDR3: CAIGSGTEYEQYF
V: TRBV10-3
J: TRBJ2-7

CDR3: CSARDPRSGRAQTQYF
V: TRBV20-1
J: TRBJ2-5

CDR3: CSVEVFGNTIYF
V: TRBV29-1
J: TRBJ1-3

CDR3: CASSLLAGNNSPLHF
V: TRBV5-1
J: TRBJ1-6

CDR3: CSALRFRGRGEAFF
V: TRBV29-1
J: TRBJ1-1

CDR3: CASRDRGETQYF
V: TRBV6-5
J: TRBJ2-5

CDR3: CASSLAELASEQFF
V: TRBV5-1
J: TRBJ2-1

CDR3: CSAKTGDEQFF
V: TRBV29-1
J: TRBJ2-1

CDR3: CASRNNPGGQETQYF
V: TRBV19
J: TRBJ2-5

CDR3: CASSSRKETQYF
V: TRBV11-2
J: TRBJ2-5

CDR3: CASSLVPKGKSEAFF
V: TRBV12-3/TRBV12-4
J: TRBJ1-1

CDR3: CASSPATDTEALF
V: TRBV18
J: TRBJ1-1

CDR3: CAVTRPQGANVLTF
V: TRBV10-3
J: TRBJ2-6

CDR3: CSTNSGTKNTEAFF
V: TRBV29-1
J: TRBJ1-1

CDR3: CASSLGQGFTEAFF
V: TRBV5-4
J: TRBJ1-1

CDR3: CATSDSGTSYTQYF
V: TRBV24-1
J: TRBJ2-3

CDR3: CASSLQTGGNEQFF
V: TRBV5-1
J: TRBJ2-1

CDR3: CASSGLAAFNEQFF
V: TRBV27
J: TRBJ2-1

CDR3: CASSQTTLTGGAETEQYF
V: TRBV6-1
J: TRBJ2-7

CDR3: CSLGEGDNEQFF
V: TRBV29-1
J: TRBJ2-1

CDR3: CSPQREGYNEQFF
V: TRBV20-1
J: TRBJ2-1

CDR3: CSARQPAYTGELFF
V: TRBV20-1
J: TRBJ2-2

CDR3: CASSLSWQREKLFF
V: TRBV11-2
J: TRBJ1-4

CDR3: CSVEDQPDTQYF
V: TRBV29-1
J: TRBJ2-3

CDR3: CSARDSGAVGAAFF
V: TRBV20-1
J: TRBJ1-1

CDR3: CASSYSLDSSSGNTIYF
V: TRBV12-3/TRBV12-4
J: TRBJ1-3